The 22 T cell receptor beta chains below were found in one sample sequenced in a study of T cells in localized non-small cell lung cancer. Repertoires were generated with immunoSEQ multiplex PCR, while TCRdb's copy carries only in-frame clones and drops some. The sample lists under 55,000 clones; roughly 80% were seen once. The source was PBMCs, collected before any cancer treatment. These receptors were taken from a woman aged 40-69 years with stage II lung adenocarcinoma.

This chain joins TRBV28 and TRBJ1-2, with D possibly TRBD1 on 5 matching bases. With 4 bases removed from V and 4 bases from J, the gap between germline ends came to 7 bases. Germline V gene sequence: CDR1 MDHEN, CDR2 SYDVKM. The CDR3 has 12 amino acids. The CDR3 protein is CASSSGLYGYTF. For the CDR3, the DNA is TGTGCCAGCAGTTCGGGGCTCTATGGCTACACCTTC.

In this sample, this clone turned up a few times. The chain employs TRBV7-8 and TRBJ2-7; D not resolved. This CDR3 has 13 amino acids. Germline CDR1 reads SGHVS; CDR2 reads FQNEAQ. The ends were cut back, 0 bases at V and 2 bases at J, with 5 bases in the middle. CDR3 coding DNA: TGTGCCAGCAGCTTAGCTCCCCCCTACGAGCAGTACTTC. Its protein is CASSLAPPYEQYF. The full variable domain, in which reference TRBV7-8 and TRBJ2-7 provide the parts outside the CDR3, is GAGVSQSPRYKVAKRGQDVALRCDPISGHVSLFWYQQALGQGPEFLTYFQNEAQLDKSGLPSDRFFAERPEGSVSTLKIQRTQQEDSAVYLCASSLAPPYEQYFGPGTRLTVT.

The chain combines TRBV2 with TRBJ2-1, with 7 bases matching TRBD1. The CDR3 is made up of 14 amino acids. The germline V gene encodes CDR1 SNHLY and CDR2 FYNNEI. Germline trimming cut 2 bases from V and 5 bases from J; bases unmatched to any gene: 3. CDR3 in amino acids: CASSETGADNEQFF. CDR3 in DNA: TGTGCCAGCAGTGAAACAGGGGCCGACAATGAGCAGTTCTTC.

This chain links TRBV5-4 with TRBJ2-3, with 9 bases identical to TRBD1. The CDR3 runs 14 residues. V was clipped by 3 bases and J by 4 bases; unmatched bases: 3. In germline, CDR1 is SGHNT, CDR2 YYREEE (reference sequence). The DNA for the CDR3 is TGTGCCAGCAGCTCACAGGGGGCTGCAGATACGCAGTATTTT. The encoded protein is CASSSQGAADTQYF. The whole variable domain, remainder taken from reference TRBV5-4 and TRBJ2-3, is ETGVTQSPTHLIKTRGQQVTLRCSSQSGHNTVSWYQQALGQGPQFIFQYYREEENGRGNFPPRFSGLQFPNYSSELNVNALELDDSALYLCASSSQGAADTQYFGPGTRLTVL.

V is TRBV6-6 and J is TRBJ2-7; D is uncertain. Deletions cut 2 bases from V and 0 bases from J, with 11 bases between. The V gene's germline CDR1 is MNHNY and CDR2 SVGAGI (reference sequence). The CDR3 is 15 residues long. CDR3 coding DNA: TGTGCCAGCAGTTACCGAGACCAGAGCTCCTACGAGCAGTACTTC. Residues: CASSYRDQSSYEQYF.

The chain uses TRBV30 and TRBJ1-6; 7 bases match TRBD1. Per germline, CDR1 GTSNPN and CDR2 SVGIG (reference sequence). The CDR3 runs to 15 residues. V dropped 3 bases and J dropped 7; count of bases not matched to a gene: 9. DNA of the CDR3: TGTGCCTGGAGCAACAGGGGCCGGATCAATTCACCCCTCCACTTT. This gives the protein CAWSNRGRINSPLHF.

The chain has TRBV7-3 and TRBJ2-7; D perhaps matches TRBD1 (6 bases). V was cut by 0 bases and J by 5 bases, with 8 bases left in between. The CDR3 contains 13 residues. In germline, CDR1 is SGHTA, CDR2 FQGTGA. CDR3 coding DNA: TGTGCCAGCAGCTTAACCTCAGGGGACGAGCAGTACTTC. Protein product: CASSLTSGDEQYF. The full variable domain, rest sourced from reference TRBV7-3 and TRBJ2-7, is GAGVSQTPSNKVTEKGKYVELRCDPISGHTALYWYRQSLGQGPEFLIYFQGTGAADDSGLPNDRFFAVRPEGSVSTLKIQRTERGDSAVYLCASSLTSGDEQYFGPGTRLTVT.

V is TRBV4-1 and J is TRBJ2-5; D is ambiguous. The length of the CDR3 is 16 residues. Per the germline V gene, CDR1 is MGHRA and CDR2 is YSYEKL. V dropped 0 bases and J dropped 5 bases, with 16 bases sitting between them. The CDR3 coding sequence is TGCGCCAGCAGCCAAGAGGGAAGCCCCCTGGGGGAGACCCAGTACTTC. Amino acids: CASSQEGSPLGETQYF.

J is TRBJ2-2 and V is TRBV27; 13 bases map to TRBD2. Per germline, CDR1 MNHEY and CDR2 SMNVEV (reference sequence). The CDR3 runs 18 residues. The J segment lost 5 bases and the V segment lost 2 bases, leaving 8 bases of the junction unmatched. The CDR3 loop is CASSLLRTSGGRTGELFF. The CDR3 coding sequence is TGTGCCAGCAGTTTACTCAGGACTAGCGGGGGAAGAACCGGGGAGCTGTTTTTT.

This rearrangement joins TRBV7-9 to TRBJ1-2, with D maybe TRBD1 (5 bases). CDR1 is SEHNR, CDR2 FQNEAQ, per germline (reference sequence). The CDR3 totals 15 residues. The V end lost 2 bases, the J end lost 6 bases, and 16 bases lay between the germline ends. CDR3 amino acids: CASSLSVGGADGYTF. The CDR3 DNA sequence: TGTGCCAGCAGCTTAAGCGTCGGTGGGGCGGATGGCTACACCTTC. Supplemented by reference TRBV7-9 and TRBJ1-2, the full variable domain reads DTGVSQNPRHKITKRGQNVTFRCDPISEHNRLYWYRQTLGQGPEFLTYFQNEAQLEKSRLLSDRFSAERPKGSFSTLEIQRTEQGDSAMYLCASSLSVGGADGYTFGSGTRLTVV.

This clone is a singleton in its sample. The chain employs TRBV4-2 and TRBJ2-2, with D perhaps TRBD2 (5 bases). V was trimmed by 0 bases and J by 0 bases, leaving 11 bases between them. CDR1 is LGHNA, CDR2 YNFKEQ, per germline. The CDR3 covers 17 residues. The CDR3 sequence is CASSQEGGAANTGELFF. Written as DNA, the CDR3 is TGTGCCAGCAGCCAAGAAGGAGGCGCGGCGAACACCGGGGAGCTGTTTTTT.

This clone occurred a few times. CDR3 loop: CASSFVMETQYF. The CDR3, as DNA: TGTGCCAGCAGTTTTGTGATGGAGACCCAGTACTTC. This rearrangement joins TRBV27 to TRBJ2-5, with D hard to call. Germline V lookup: CDR1 MNHEY, CDR2 SMNVEV (reference sequence). V was clipped by 3 bases and J by 5 bases, with 7 bases between them. This CDR3 has 12 residues.

V usage is TRBV5-4 and J usage is TRBJ1-1; D is unresolved. CDR3 length: 14 residues. The germline gives CDR1 SGHNT, CDR2 YYREEE (reference sequence). Between the trimmed V and J ends, which lost 0 bases and 4 bases, there was a span of 10 bases. In DNA form, the CDR3 reads TGTGCCAGCAGCTTGGCCTCCGGGAGCACTGAAGCTTTCTTT. It translates to CASSLASGSTEAFF.

This chain links TRBV29-1 with TRBJ1-4; no clear D. V was shortened by 4 bases and J by 7 bases, with 10 bases between the two germline ends. CDR3 length equals 12 residues. Germline V CDR1 and CDR2: SQVTM, ANQGSEA. The CDR3 sequence is CSVGGQSEKLFF. CDR3 coding DNA: TGCAGCGTTGGAGGGCAAAGTGAAAAACTGTTTTTT. Together with reference TRBV29-1 and TRBJ1-4, the CDR3 gives the full variable domain: SAVISQKPSRDICQRGTSLTIQCQVDSQVTMMFWYRQQPGQSLTLIATANQGSEATYESGFVIDKFPISRPNLTFSTLTVSNMSPEDSSIYLCSVGGQSEKLFFGSGTQLSVL.

This clone is labeled large. The chain uses TRBV5-5 and TRBJ1-2, with 7 bases lining up with TRBD1. This CDR3 is built from 15 residues. CDR1 SGHKS and CDR2 YYEKEE come from the germline V gene (reference sequence). The V and J ends lost 5 bases and 3 bases, in that order; junction bases with no gene match: 10. Written as DNA, the CDR3 is TGTGCCAGCAGTCGACGAACAGGGGACGACTATGGCTACACCTTC. Translation gives CASSRRTGDDYGYTF. Filled out from reference TRBV5-5 and TRBJ1-2, the complete variable domain reads DAGVTQSPTHLIKTRGQQVTLRCSPISGHKSVSWYQQVLGQGPQFIFQYYEKEERGRGNFPDRFSARQFPNYSSELNVNALLLGDSALYLCASSRRTGDDYGYTFGSGTRLTVV.

The chain has TRBV5-1 and TRBJ1-1, with 7 bases fitting TRBD1. Losses at the gene ends were 4 bases for V and 6 bases for J; bases not matched to a gene: 12. Germline CDR1 is SGHRS and CDR2 is YFSETQ. The CDR3 totals 15 residues. DNA of the CDR3: TGCGCCAGCAGCCCCTCCAGGGGGAAGGTCCCTGAAGCTTTCTTT. Its translation: CASSPSRGKVPEAFF.

CDR3 in amino acids: CASSFRQGVYEQYF. As DNA, the CDR3 is TGTGCCAGCAGTTTCCGACAGGGGGTCTACGAGCAGTACTTC. V and J are TRBV27 and TRBJ2-7; 9 nucleotides match TRBD1. With 3 bases clipped from V and 3 bases from J, the junction kept 3 bases outside the gene matches. The V gene's germline CDR1 is MNHEY and CDR2 SMNVEV (reference sequence). The CDR3 totals 14 residues.

V and J are TRBV5-4 and TRBJ2-5; 8 nucleotides align to TRBD2. Germline CDR1 SGHNT, CDR2 YYREEE (reference sequence). The V segment lost 5 bases and the J segment 7 bases; nucleotides outside the gene matches: 10. The CDR3 has 14 amino acids. The CDR3 reads CASRQEPGLGTQYF. CDR3 in DNA: TGTGCCAGCAGACAGGAACCGGGACTAGGGACCCAGTACTTC.

V gene TRBV11-2 combines with J gene TRBJ1-4; maybe TRBD1 (5 bases). V lost 5 bases and J 2 bases, leaving 15 bases between the germline ends. This CDR3 spans 16 amino acids. Germline lookup yields CDR1 SGHAT and CDR2 FQNNGV. This chain's CDR3 is CASSPGRGKTNEKLFF. The CDR3 DNA sequence: TGTGCCAGCAGCCCTGGGAGGGGCAAGACTAATGAAAAACTGTTTTTT.

This chain links TRBV29-1 with TRBJ2-7; the match to TRBD2 covers 8 bases. V was clipped by 6 bases and J by 0 bases; unmatched bases: 4. The V gene's germline CDR1 is SQVTM and CDR2 ANQGSEA. The CDR3 contains 13 residues. The CDR3 DNA follows: TGCAGCGTCAAGCGGGGGAGCTCCTACGAGCAGTACTTC. It codes for CSVKRGSSYEQYF.

As DNA, the CDR3 is TGTGCCAGCAGACTATCCCCACAGGGATTCTCTGAAGCTTTCTTT. It encodes CASRLSPQGFSEAFF. The chain uses TRBV6-5 and TRBJ1-1; the D gene is possibly TRBD1 (6 bases). Germline loops: CDR1 MNHEY, CDR2 SVGAGI. With 6 bases removed from V and 6 bases from J, the gap between germline ends came to 20 bases. The CDR3 is 15 amino acids.

J is TRBJ2-5 and V is TRBV5-4; 7 positions agree with TRBD2. The germline gives CDR1 SGHNT, CDR2 YYREEE (reference sequence). V shed 4 bases and J 1 base; nucleotides not matched to a gene: 4. CDR3 length equals 14 residues. This chain's CDR3 is CASSTSGGQETQYF. CDR3 DNA sequence: TGTGCCAGCAGCACGTCGGGGGGCCAAGAGACCCAGTACTTC. The full variable domain, completed using reference TRBV5-4 and TRBJ2-5, is ETGVTQSPTHLIKTRGQQVTLRCSSQSGHNTVSWYQQALGQGPQFIFQYYREEENGRGNFPPRFSGLQFPNYSSELNVNALELDDSALYLCASSTSGGQETQYFGPGTRLLVL.